The source of this TCR beta chain is a study of type 1 and type 2 diabetes patients. The PCR template was genomic DNA. Multiplex PCR with 30 forward and 13 reverse primers amplified the TCR beta CDR3. A single record per CDR3 protein comes from TCRdb applying MiXCR to the multiplex PCR reads. In the table there are around 300,000 distinct CDR3 sequences, more than 45% of which are singletons. The germline V gene encodes CDR1 GTSNPN and CDR2 SVGIG (reference sequence). V lost 1 base to trimming and J lost 8 bases; unmatched junction nucleotides: 4. The CDR3 extends over 14 amino acids. V gene TRBV30 combines with J gene TRBJ2-2; 10 nucleotides align to TRBD2. Sequenced input: peripheral blood mononuclear cells (PBMCs). The sequence was obtained from a man between 18 and 29 years old with type 2 diabetes. This chain's CDR3 is CAWSDLAGVGELFF. CDR3 nucleotide sequence: TGTGCCTGGAGTGACCTAGCGGGAGTGGGGGAGCTGTTTTTT.